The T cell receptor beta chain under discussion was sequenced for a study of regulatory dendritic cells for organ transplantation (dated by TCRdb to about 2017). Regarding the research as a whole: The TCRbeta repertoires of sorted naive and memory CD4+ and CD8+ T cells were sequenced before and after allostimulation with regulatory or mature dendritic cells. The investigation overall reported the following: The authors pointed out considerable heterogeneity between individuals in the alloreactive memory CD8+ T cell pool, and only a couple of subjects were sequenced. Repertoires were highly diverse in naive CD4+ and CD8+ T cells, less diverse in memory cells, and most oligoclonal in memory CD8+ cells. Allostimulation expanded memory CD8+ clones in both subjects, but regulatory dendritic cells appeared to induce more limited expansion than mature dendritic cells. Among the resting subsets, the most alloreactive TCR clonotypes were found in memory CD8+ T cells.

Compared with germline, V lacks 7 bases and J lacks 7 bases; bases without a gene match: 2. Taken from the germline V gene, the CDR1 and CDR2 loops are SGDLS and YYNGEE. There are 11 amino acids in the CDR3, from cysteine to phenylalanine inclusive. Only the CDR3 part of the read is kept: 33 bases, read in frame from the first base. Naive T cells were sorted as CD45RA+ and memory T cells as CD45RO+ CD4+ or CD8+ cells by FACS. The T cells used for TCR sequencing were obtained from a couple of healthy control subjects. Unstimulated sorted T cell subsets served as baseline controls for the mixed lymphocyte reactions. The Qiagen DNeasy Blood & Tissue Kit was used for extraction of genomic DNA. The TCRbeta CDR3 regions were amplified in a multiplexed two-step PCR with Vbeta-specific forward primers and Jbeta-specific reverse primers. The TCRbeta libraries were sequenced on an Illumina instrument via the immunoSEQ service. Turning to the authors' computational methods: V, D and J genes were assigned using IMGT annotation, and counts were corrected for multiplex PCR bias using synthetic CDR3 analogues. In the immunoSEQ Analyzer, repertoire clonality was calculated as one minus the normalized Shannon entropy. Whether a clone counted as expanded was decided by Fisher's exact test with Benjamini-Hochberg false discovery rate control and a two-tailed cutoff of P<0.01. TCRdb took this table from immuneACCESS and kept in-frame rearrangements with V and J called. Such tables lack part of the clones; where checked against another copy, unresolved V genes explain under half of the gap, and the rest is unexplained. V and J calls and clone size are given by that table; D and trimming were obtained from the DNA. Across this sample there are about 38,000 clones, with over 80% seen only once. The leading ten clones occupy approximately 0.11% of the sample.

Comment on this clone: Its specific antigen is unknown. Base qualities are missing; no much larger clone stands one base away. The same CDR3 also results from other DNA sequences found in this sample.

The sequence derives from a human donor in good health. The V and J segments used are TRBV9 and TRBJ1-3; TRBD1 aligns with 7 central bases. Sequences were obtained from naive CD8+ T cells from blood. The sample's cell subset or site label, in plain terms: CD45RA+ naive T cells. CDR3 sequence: CASRRGNTIYF. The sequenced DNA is TGTGCCAGCCGCAGGGGGAACACCATATATTTT. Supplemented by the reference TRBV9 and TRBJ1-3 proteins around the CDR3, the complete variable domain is DSGVTQTPKHLITATGQRVTLRCSPRSGDLSVYWYQQSLDQGLQFLIQYYNGEERAKGNILERFSAQQFPDLHSELNLSSLELGDSALYFCASRRGNTIYFGEGSWLTVV.